This T cell receptor beta chain was captured in a study of cytomegalovirus exposure and HLA in healthy donors. Note on this clone: The antigen is undetermined.

Trimming cost V 5 bases and J 2 bases, with 17 bases left between them. The CDR3 runs 16 residues. CDR1 and CDR2 from the germline V gene are SNHLY and FYNNEI. Study-level findings and limits: With later analysis, a missense DCLRE1C variant became linked to TCR beta V- and J-gene trimming.

PCR employed 60 Vbeta and 13 Jbeta primers. TCRdb's copy holds only in-frame clones and misses some; the assay was immunoSEQ multiplex PCR. The table has over 95,000 clones, 75% to 80% seen once. Sequenced: PBMCs. The TCR was taken from a woman aged 40 to 50 in good health and CMV-seropositive. This rearrangement joins TRBV2 to TRBJ2-3; a possible D gene is TRBD2 (6 bases). The CDR3 loop reads CASSLGLSSSTDTQYF. The CDR3 nucleotides read TGTGCCAGCAGTTTGGGACTTTCCAGTTCCACAGATACGCAGTATTTT.